This is a list of T cell receptor beta chains from one sample in a study of blood T cell repertoires in COVID-19. Here immunoSEQ multiplex PCR was the method, and the copy in TCRdb shows in-frame clones only, minus some. The sample holds 250,000 to 300,000 clones; 88% are singletons and the top ten take 0.8% to 1%. Sequencing was performed on PBMCs or T cells enriched from blood (not recorded which). These receptors all come from a woman aged 30 to 39 who had recovered from COVID-19. The CDR3 runs from the conserved cysteine through the conserved F or W. Fields, in order: clone size, J gene, D gene, V gene, CDR3 DNA, CDR3 protein. A D gene is named only where the DNA matches it firmly. Size is stated for part of the rows, as once, few or many counts, or as a class when the clone is expanded.

>.|TRBJ1-3|.|TRBV28
TGTGCCAGCACCTTGGCGGCTTTCGGAAACACCATATATTTT
CASTLAAFGNTIYF
>.|TRBJ2-1|TRBD1|TRBV6-1
TGTGCCAGCAGTGAAGAGACAGGGACATACAATGAGCAGTTCTTC
CASSEETGTYNEQFF
>.|TRBJ2-7|.|TRBV14
TGTGCCAGCAGCCTCGGACGGGCGGGTCGGGAGCAGTACTTC
CASSLGRAGREQYF
>.|TRBJ1-4|.|TRBV4-3
TGCGCCAGCCGAGGGGCGGGGTCAGGCGTCCTGTTTTTT
CASRGAGSGVLFF
>.|TRBJ1-2|TRBD1|TRBV6-5
TGTGCCAGCACCACAGGGGGCCTGTTCCATGGCTACACCTTC
CASTTGGLFHGYTF
>.|TRBJ2-2|.|TRBV9
TGTGCCAGCGAGGTTTCTAACACCGGGGAGCTGTTTTTT
CASEVSNTGELFF
>.|TRBJ1-1|.|TRBV19
TGTGCCAGTAGTATAGGCCCAGGCATGAACACTGAAGCTTTCTTT
CASSIGPGMNTEAFF
>.|TRBJ1-1|.|TRBV12-3/TRBV12-4
TGTGCCAGCAGTTTTAAGTCGGGTGAAGCTTTCTTT
CASSFKSGEAFF
>.|TRBJ1-5|.|TRBV27
TGTGCCAGCAGTTTAAAAGGACACCGATTGCATTTT
CASSLKGHRLHF
>.|TRBJ2-3|.|TRBV28
TGTGCCAGCAGTTACACCTCATCAAGCACAGATACGCAGTATTTT
CASSYTSSSTDTQYF
>.|TRBJ2-1|TRBD2|TRBV19
TGTGCCAGTAGTAGAACTAGCGGGGGGGGTCACAATGAGCAGTTCTTC
CASSRTSGGGHNEQFF
>.|TRBJ2-7|.|TRBV5-1
TGCGCCAGCAGCTCTCGGAGGGAGCAGTACTTC
CASSSRREQYF
>.|TRBJ2-1|TRBD2|TRBV11-1
TGTGCCAGCAGCTTCACTAGCGGGGGGGCCAATGAGCAGTTCTTC
CASSFTSGGANEQFF
>.|TRBJ1-1|TRBD1|TRBV6-5
TGTGCCAGCAGTTACTCAGGACAGGGTTTTGGAGCTTTCTTT
CASSYSGQGFGAFF
>.|TRBJ1-1|TRBD1|TRBV29-1
TGCAGCGTTAGGACAGGGGGAAAGGGCACTGAAGCTTTCTTT
CSVRTGGKGTEAFF
>.|TRBJ1-2|.|TRBV15
TGTGCCACCAGCAGAGATACCCGCCGGGGGTTGGGGTATGACTACACCTTC
CATSRDTRRGLGYDYTF
>.|TRBJ1-2|TRBD1|TRBV5-4
TGTGCCAGCAGCGTTGGTGGAATCGGCCAGGGGGACGGCTACACCTTC
CASSVGGIGQGDGYTF
>.|TRBJ1-1|.|TRBV2
TGTGCCAGCAGGGAGTCGAGCACTGAAGCTTTCTTT
CASRESSTEAFF
>.|TRBJ2-1|TRBD2|TRBV7-9
TGTGCCAGCAGGGGGTCTCTAGCGGCCTCCTACAATGAGCAGTTCTTC
CASRGSLAASYNEQFF
>.|TRBJ1-2|.|TRBV15
TGTGCCACCAGCTTAGAGTTGCACTATGGCTACACCTTC
CATSLELHYGYTF
>.|TRBJ1-1|TRBD1|TRBV6-5
TGTGCCAGCAGAAGGGACAGGGGGTTGGGTGAAGCTTTCTTT
CASRRDRGLGEAFF
>.|TRBJ2-7|TRBD2|TRBV9
TGTGCCAGCAGCCGGAGCGGGAGTCCCTCCTACGAGCAGTACTTC
CASSRSGSPSYEQYF
>.|TRBJ2-7|TRBD2|TRBV4-1
TGCGCCAGCAGCCGTACGTGGGGCGGGGGTAGCTCCTACGAGCAGTACTTC
CASSRTWGGGSSYEQYF
>.|TRBJ1-1|TRBD1|TRBV27
TGTGCCAGCAGCCCCCCCCGGACAGGGGGCGACACTGAAGCTTTCTTT
CASSPPRTGGDTEAFF
>once|TRBJ1-2|.|TRBV5-1
TGCGCCAGCGCCCCGGCAGGCGTCTATGGCTACACCTTC
CASAPAGVYGYTF
>.|TRBJ2-7|TRBD1|TRBV29-1
TGCAGCGTTGAGGACTACCCGCCGGGACAGGGATACTACGAGCAGTACTTC
CSVEDYPPGQGYYEQYF
>.|TRBJ2-2|.|TRBV5-1
TGCGCCAGCAGCAGGATAGGGGGGGACACCGGGGAGCTGTTTTTT
CASSRIGGDTGELFF
>few|TRBJ1-4|TRBD1|TRBV15
TGTGCCACCAGCAGTAGGACAGGGGGTAATGAAAAACTGTTTTTT
CATSSRTGGNEKLFF
>.|TRBJ2-1|.|TRBV6-1
TGTGCCAGCAGTGAGTCTAGAATCGGCCCCCAGTTCTTC
CASSESRIGPQFF
>.|TRBJ2-7|TRBD1|TRBV28
TGTGCCAGCAGTCCGACGGACAGGGGGCTTTACGAGCAGTACTTC
CASSPTDRGLYEQYF
>.|TRBJ2-7|.|TRBV11-2
TGTGCCAGCCGCCACCCGGGGAGGCCCTACGAGCAGTACTTC
CASRHPGRPYEQYF
>.|TRBJ2-3|.|TRBV27
TGTGCCAGCTTAATGGACTCCAAATCGGCTAGCACAGATACGCAGTATTTT
CASLMDSKSASTDTQYF
>.|TRBJ1-4|.|TRBV7-8
TGTGCCAGCAGCCCTTTACCGGGGTCGCCAATGTCGGCTAATGAAAAACTGTTTTTT
CASSPLPGSPMSANEKLFF
>.|TRBJ2-1|TRBD2|TRBV5-1
TGCGCCAGCAGCCCCGGGACTAGTTCCTCCTACAATGAGCAGTTCTTC
CASSPGTSSSYNEQFF
>.|TRBJ2-5|.|TRBV9
TGTGCCAGCAGCGTAGCTACTGCCTACCAAGAGACCCAGTACTTC
CASSVATAYQETQYF
>.|TRBJ2-1|.|TRBV5-1
TGCGCCAGCAGCCCCCGGGTCCCGCCCTCCTACAATGAGCAGTTCTTC
CASSPRVPPSYNEQFF
>.|TRBJ1-4|.|TRBV5-5
TGTGCCAGCAGCTTGACGGGTACAACTAATGAAAAACTGTTTTTT
CASSLTGTTNEKLFF
>.|TRBJ2-3|.|TRBV2
TGTGCCAGCACCGGAGGACCACTCGGGGATACGCAGTATTTT
CASTGGPLGDTQYF
>.|TRBJ1-2|.|TRBV5-8
TGTGCCAGCAGCTTGGGGGGAGTCGGCTACACCTTC
CASSLGGVGYTF
>.|TRBJ2-1|TRBD1|TRBV24-1
TGTGCCACCAGTGACCCGGGACAGGGGATCCGCAACAATGAGCAGTTCTTC
CATSDPGQGIRNNEQFF
>.|TRBJ2-5|TRBD2|TRBV7-9
TGTGCCAGCACGCTCCCCGTCCAAGTGGAGCGGGGCGTCCGAGAAAGGGCCCAGTACTTC
CASTLPVQVERGVRERAQYF
>.|TRBJ2-2|.|TRBV4-1
TGCGCCAGCAGCCCAAGGAACAGTAACACCGGGGAGCTGTTTTTT
CASSPRNSNTGELFF
>once|TRBJ1-4|TRBD1|TRBV30
TGTGCCTGGGCGACAGGGTCGGTAAAACTGTTTTTT
CAWATGSVKLFF
>.|TRBJ1-1|TRBD1|TRBV19
TGTGCCAGTAGGGTACAGGGGGTATGGGACACTGAAGCTTTCTTT
CASRVQGVWDTEAFF
>.|TRBJ2-1|.|TRBV7-2
TGTGCCAGCAGCTATAGTCTGCCGGTCTACAATGAGCAGTTCTTC
CASSYSLPVYNEQFF
>.|TRBJ2-3|TRBD2|TRBV4-3
TGCGCCAGCAGCACCCCTAGCGGGGGTGGAGATACGCAGTATTTT
CASSTPSGGGDTQYF
>.|TRBJ1-4|.|TRBV11-2
TGTGCCAGCAGCCCAGGCACAAGGGAGGAAAAACTGTTTTTT
CASSPGTREEKLFF
>.|TRBJ1-2|.|TRBV6-2/TRBV6-3
TGTGCCAGCAGTTCGCCAGGTGGTCTGCTCGGCTACACCTTC
CASSSPGGLLGYTF